The 14 T cell receptor beta chains in this list originate from one sample, sequenced in a study of T cells in Graves' hyperthyroidism and ophthalmopathy. There were TCR beta CDR3 regions amplified from RNA transcripts. First-round RT-PCR with HTBI primers amplified the TCR CDR3 region. TCRdb re-analysed the multiplex PCR reads in MiXCR, keeping a single row per CDR3 protein. This table holds roughly 500,000 distinct CDR3 sequences, under 60% found once. Sequencing input: peripheral blood or thyroid tissue (not recorded which). The receptors come from an adult woman with Graves' disease, either hyperthyroidism or ophthalmopathy (not recorded which).

This clonotype has ten or more counts. The CDR3 nucleotides read TGCGCCAGCAGCTCCCCCGGCGTGCAGGGACGACAGCCCCAGCATTTT. Translated: CASSSPGVQGRQPQHF. The V call is TRBV4-1, the J call TRBJ1-5, with a weak D call TRBD1 (5 bases). Germline lookup yields CDR1 MGHRA and CDR2 YSYEKL. This CDR3 is built from 16 residues. V lost 5 bases to trimming and J lost 7 bases, with 21 bases between them.

V usage is TRBV15 and J usage is TRBJ2-6; 7 bases are a match to TRBD1. Germline-derived CDR1 and CDR2 are LNHNV and YYDKDF (reference sequence). V lost 11 bases to trimming and J lost 4 bases; unmatched junction nucleotides: 8. This CDR3 has 14 amino acids. CDR3 coding DNA: TGTGCCTCTAAGACAGGGACCGGGGCCAACGTCCTGACTTTC. Protein: CASKTGTGANVLTF.

This clonotype was detected ten times or more. The chain employs TRBV4-1 and TRBJ1-1; D may be TRBD1 (6 bases). Trimming stripped 3 bases from V and 11 bases from J, with 13 bases between. This CDR3 contains 12 residues. The V gene's germline CDR1 is MGHRA and CDR2 YSYEKL. The CDR3 coding sequence is TGCGCCAGCAGCCATACAGGGCCGGGGGCTTTCTTT. Encoded protein: CASSHTGPGAFF.

The rearrangement joins TRBV5-1 to TRBJ2-5; the D is unclear. The germline V and J ends were trimmed by 0 bases and 9 bases, with 15 bases remaining between them. The CDR3 runs 14 residues. The V gene's germline CDR1 is SGHRS and CDR2 YFSETQ. CDR3 protein: CASSLVLEDRAQYF. The CDR3, as DNA: TGCGCCAGCAGCTTGGTATTGGAAGATCGGGCCCAGTACTTC.

This clonotype was counted only a few times. Germline is not matched at one junction end, which may reflect a read error. The chain joins TRBV7-8 to TRBJ2-7; 10 nucleotides align to TRBD2. Germline values: CDR1 SGHVS, CDR2 FQNEAQ. The CDR3 covers 14 residues. This CDR3 reads CASSLAGEIYEQYF. CDR3 bases: TGTGCCAGCAGCCTAGCGGGAGAAATCTACGAGCAGTACTTC.

The chain couples TRBV7-9 to TRBJ1-4; TRBD1 might be the D (6 bases). The germline CDR1 and CDR2 sequences are SEHNR and FQNEAQ (reference sequence). The CDR3 loop spans 15 amino acids. Between the trimmed V and J ends, which lost 4 bases and 8 bases, there was a span of 17 bases. CDR3 region: CASSSAAPGDEKLFF. CDR3 nucleotide sequence: TGTGCCAGCAGCTCCGCCGCCCCAGGGGACGAAAAACTGTTTTTT. Variable domain in full (rest from reference TRBV7-9 and TRBJ1-4): DTGVSQNPRHKITKRGQNVTFRCDPISEHNRLYWYRQTLGQGPEFLTYFQNEAQLEKSRLLSDRFSAERPKGSFSTLEIQRTEQGDSAMYLCASSSAAPGDEKLFFGSGTQLSVL.

The CDR3 coding sequence is TGCAGTGCTAGAGACCCCAGGAGAGCAGATACGCAGTATTTT. It translates to CSARDPRRADTQYF. The chain has TRBV20-1 and TRBJ2-3; D remains ambiguous. The germline V and J ends were trimmed by 0 bases and 4 bases, with 11 bases remaining between them. CDR1 is DFQATT, CDR2 SNEGSKA, per germline (reference sequence). The CDR3 is 14 amino acids.

The chain links TRBV7-9 to TRBJ2-3; a possible D gene is TRBD1 (6 bases). The germline V and J ends were trimmed by 5 bases and 2 bases, with 14 bases remaining between them. There are 15 residues in the CDR3. CDR1 and CDR2 from the germline V gene are SEHNR and FQNEAQ (reference sequence). The CDR3 DNA reads TGTGCCAGCAGCCGGCAGGGGTCCAACACAGATACGCAGTATTTT. It yields the protein CASSRQGSNTDTQYF.

This clonotype came up many times. This chain connects TRBV6-6 to TRBJ2-2; a weak D match, TRBD1 (6 bases). The CDR3 length is 16 residues. Germline V gives CDR1 MNHNY, CDR2 SVGAGI (reference sequence). The V end was cut by 7 bases, the J end by 0 bases, with 15 bases between. CDR3 protein: CASTLRQVANTGELFF. The CDR3 coding sequence is TGTGCCAGCACCCTAAGACAGGTCGCGAACACCGGGGAGCTGTTTTTT.

The rearrangement uses TRBV25-1 and TRBJ1-2; D gene unclear. The ends were cut back, 6 bases at V and 1 base at J, with 24 bases in the middle. From germline, CDR1 is MGHDK and CDR2 SYGVNS. The CDR3 spans 18 residues. The CDR3 protein is CASRPKGAGVRGNYGYTF. The CDR3, as DNA: TGTGCCAGCAGACCCAAAGGAGCCGGGGTGCGGGGTAACTATGGCTACACCTTC.

The chain employs TRBV20-1 and TRBJ2-7; D is uncertain. The CDR3 contains 11 residues. V dropped 5 bases and J dropped 6 bases, with 11 bases sitting between them. Germline V gives CDR1 DFQATT, CDR2 SNEGSKA (reference sequence). The CDR3 DNA sequence: TGCAGTGCTCCGGATTTACGCGAGCAGTACTTC. Translation: CSAPDLREQYF.

The chain joins TRBV7-2 to TRBJ1-3; D gene uncertain. There are 16 residues in the CDR3. Germline V gives CDR1 SGHTA, CDR2 FQGNSA. V lost 5 bases and J lost 0, with 14 bases in between. The CDR3 spells CASSPGQQISGNTIYF. DNA of the CDR3: TGTGCCAGCAGCCCGGGCCAACAGATCTCTGGAAACACCATATATTTT. Looking up the rest from reference TRBV7-2 and TRBJ1-3 gives the full variable domain: GAGVSQSPSNKVTEKGKDVELRCDPISGHTALYWYRQSLGQGLEFLIYFQGNSAPDKSGLPSDRFSAERTGGSVSTLTIQRTQQEDSAVYLCASSPGQQISGNTIYFGEGSWLTVV.

The chain links TRBV2 to TRBJ1-5; no firm D call. The CDR3 sequence is 14 residues long. CDR1 and CDR2 (germline): SNHLY, FYNNEI. V shed 4 bases and J shed 3 bases, with 10 bases lying between them. CDR3 residues: CASSAKRTNQPQHF. CDR3 sequence (DNA): TGTGCCAGCAGTGCCAAGAGGACCAATCAGCCCCAGCATTTT.

This clonotype has more than one count but fewer than ten. The chain has TRBV29-1 and TRBJ2-7; 14 bases match TRBD2. There are 16 residues in the CDR3. V was clipped by 6 bases and J by 5 bases; unmatched bases: 12. Looked up from germline, CDR1 is SQVTM and CDR2 is ANQGSEA. CDR3 residues: CSVAGTSGSRVHEQYF. The CDR3 region has the DNA TGCAGCGTCGCCGGGACTAGCGGGAGTAGGGTCCACGAGCAGTACTTC.